Below, 7 T cell receptor beta chains from the same sample are listed, as sequenced in a study of blood T cell repertoires in COVID-19. Generated by immunoSEQ multiplex PCR, the TCRdb table keeps only in-frame clones and is missing some. The table includes roughly 65,000 clones, more than 70% detected once. Specimen: peripheral blood. The receptors were sampled from an elderly woman with active or convalescent COVID-19.

The V gene is TRBV10-3, the J gene TRBJ2-1; TRBD2 aligns across 12 bases. The junction had 6 bases not matched to a gene; V was cut back by 0 bases and J by 9 bases. The CDR3 totals 16 residues. The germline gives CDR1 ENHRY, CDR2 SYGVKD. This chain's CDR3 is CAISESQTSGGSEQFF. CDR3 nucleotide sequence: TGTGCCATCAGTGAGTCCCAGACTAGCGGGGGAAGTGAGCAGTTCTTC.

V gene TRBV7-9 combines with J gene TRBJ1-5, with no clear D. CDR1 SEHNR and CDR2 FQNEAQ come from the germline V gene (reference sequence). This CDR3 has 16 amino acids. The V end was cut by 1 base, the J end by 3 bases, with 13 bases between. CDR3 protein: CASSLGPGSVNQPQHF. The DNA of the CDR3 is TGTGCCAGCAGCTTAGGGCCGGGGTCGGTCAATCAGCCCCAGCATTTT.

The chain combines TRBV5-8 with TRBJ1-6; TRBD1 might be the D (5 bases). Germline V gene data show CDR1 as SGHTS and CDR2 as YDEGEE. The CDR3 is made up of 16 amino acids. Trimming took 7 bases from V and 3 from J, leaving 17 bases between them. Here the CDR3 reads CASRATGEIYNSPLHF. The CDR3 nucleotides are TGTGCCAGCCGCGCGACGGGGGAAATCTATAATTCACCCCTCCACTTT.

The V call is TRBV27, the J call TRBJ2-7; D remains unclear. CDR3 size: 13 residues. With 3 bases removed from V and 0 bases from J, the gap between germline ends came to 6 bases. Per the germline V gene, CDR1 is MNHEY and CDR2 is SMNVEV (reference sequence). The CDR3 protein is CASSLLSSYEQYF. CDR3 nucleotide sequence: TGTGCCAGCAGTTTGCTAAGCTCCTACGAGCAGTACTTC.

This clone came up a few times. CDR3 in DNA: TGTGCCAGCAGCTTAGCAAATGCGTGGCAGCCCCAGCATTTT. Amino acids: CASSLANAWQPQHF. J is TRBJ1-5 and V is TRBV7-9; D gene uncertain. The length of the CDR3 is 14 residues. Trimming took 0 bases from V and 7 from J, leaving 10 bases between them. Germline V gives CDR1 SEHNR, CDR2 FQNEAQ (reference sequence).

The chain uses TRBV4-3 and TRBJ1-2; tentatively, D is TRBD1 (6 bases). The V gene lost 4 bases and the J gene lost 6 bases, with 12 bases spanning the gap. Looked up from germline, CDR1 is LGHNA and CDR2 is YSLEER. This CDR3 has 13 residues. The CDR3 sequence: CASSPRGINGYTF. The CDR3 bases are TGCGCCAGCAGCCCTAGGGGGATTAATGGCTACACCTTC.

This clone was counted a few times. The chain couples TRBV15 to TRBJ1-2; no clear D. The CDR3 is 12 residues long. Trimming took off 3 bases at V and 5 bases at J, with 7 bases between the two ends. CDR1 and CDR2 from the germline V gene are LNHNV and YYDKDF (reference sequence). CDR3 protein: CATSSLGYGYTF. In DNA, the CDR3 is TGTGCCACCAGCAGTCTAGGTTATGGCTACACCTTC.